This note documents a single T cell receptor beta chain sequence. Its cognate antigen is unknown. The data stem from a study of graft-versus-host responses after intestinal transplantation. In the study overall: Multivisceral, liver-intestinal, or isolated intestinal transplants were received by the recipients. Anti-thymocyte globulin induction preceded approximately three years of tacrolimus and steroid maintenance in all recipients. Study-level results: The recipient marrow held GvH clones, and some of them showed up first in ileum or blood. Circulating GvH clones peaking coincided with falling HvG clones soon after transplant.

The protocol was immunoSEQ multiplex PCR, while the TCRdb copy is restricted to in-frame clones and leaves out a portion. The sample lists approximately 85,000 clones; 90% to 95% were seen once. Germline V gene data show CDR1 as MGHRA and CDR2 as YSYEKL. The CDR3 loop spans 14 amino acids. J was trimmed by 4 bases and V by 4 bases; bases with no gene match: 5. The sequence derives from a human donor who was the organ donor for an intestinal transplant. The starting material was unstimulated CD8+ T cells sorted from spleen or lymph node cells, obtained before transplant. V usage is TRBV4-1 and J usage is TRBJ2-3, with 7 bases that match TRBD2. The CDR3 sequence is CASSPPGLADTQYF. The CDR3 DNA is TGCGCCAGCAGCCCTCCCGGACTAGCAGATACGCAGTATTTT.